What follows describes a single T cell receptor beta chain. The data originate from a study of blood T cell repertoires in COVID-19. At the level of the study: Acute and convalescent COVID-19 samples came from the United States, Italy and Spain.

In the authors' methods: Reference gene primers were amplified, and this amplification served to estimate nucleated cell counts. Measured with immunoSEQ multiplex PCR; TCRdb has only the in-frame clones, and not every one. D and trimming were read from the DNA, whereas the V and J calls and clone size are those reported in that table. Among roughly 200,000 clones, 75% to 85% were seen once, and the ten largest hold 5.5% to 7%. Sequences were obtained from peripheral blood. This TCR came from a woman aged 40 to 55 with COVID-19, enrolled during active disease.

CDR3 loop: CASSFSLNQPQHF. DNA of the CDR3: TGTGCCAGCAGCTTCAGTCTTAATCAGCCCCAGCATTTT. The gene calls are TRBV7-2 and TRBJ1-5; D not certain. Trimming took off 3 bases at V and 4 bases at J, with 7 bases between the two ends. The CDR3 sequence is 13 residues long. CDR1 SGHTA and CDR2 FQGNSA come from the germline V gene.